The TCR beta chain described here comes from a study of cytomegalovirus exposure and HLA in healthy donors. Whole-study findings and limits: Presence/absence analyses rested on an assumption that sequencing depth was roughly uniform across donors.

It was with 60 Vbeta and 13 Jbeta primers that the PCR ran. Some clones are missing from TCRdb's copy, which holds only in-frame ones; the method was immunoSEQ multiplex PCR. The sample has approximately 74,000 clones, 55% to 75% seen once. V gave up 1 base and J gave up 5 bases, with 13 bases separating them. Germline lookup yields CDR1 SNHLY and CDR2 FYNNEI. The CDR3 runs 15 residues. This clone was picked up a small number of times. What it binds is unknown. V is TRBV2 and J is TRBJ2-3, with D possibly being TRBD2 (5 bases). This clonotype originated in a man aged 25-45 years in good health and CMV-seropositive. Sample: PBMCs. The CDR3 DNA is TGTGCCAGCAGTGAAGGGGCGGGTGAGGTAGATACGCAGTATTTT. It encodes CASSEGAGEVDTQYF.